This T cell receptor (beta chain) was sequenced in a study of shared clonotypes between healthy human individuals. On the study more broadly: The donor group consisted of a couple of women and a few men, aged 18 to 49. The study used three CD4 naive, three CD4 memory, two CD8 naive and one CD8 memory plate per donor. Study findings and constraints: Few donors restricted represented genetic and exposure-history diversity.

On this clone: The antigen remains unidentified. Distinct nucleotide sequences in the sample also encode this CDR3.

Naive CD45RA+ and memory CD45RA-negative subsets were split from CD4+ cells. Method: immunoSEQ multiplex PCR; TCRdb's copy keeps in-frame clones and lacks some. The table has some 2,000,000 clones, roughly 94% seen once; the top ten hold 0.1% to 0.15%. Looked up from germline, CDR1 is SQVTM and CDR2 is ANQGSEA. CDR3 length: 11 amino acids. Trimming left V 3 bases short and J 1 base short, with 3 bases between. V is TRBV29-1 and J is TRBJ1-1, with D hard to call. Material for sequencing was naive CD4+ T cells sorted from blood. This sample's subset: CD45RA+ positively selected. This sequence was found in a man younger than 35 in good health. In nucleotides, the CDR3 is TGCAGCGTTGACAGGAACACTGAAGCTTTCTTT. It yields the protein CSVDRNTEAFF.